Detailed here is one T cell receptor (beta chain). The sample is drawn from a study of Tregs in tolerant kidney transplant recipients. This CDR3 is built from 14 residues. Germline V gives CDR1 GTSNPN, CDR2 SVGIG (reference sequence). The ends were cut back, 4 bases at V and 3 bases at J, with 13 bases in the middle. Only in-frame clones appear in the TCRdb table, and some are missing; sequencing was by immunoSEQ multiplex PCR. The data show some 65,000 clones, roughly 89% seen once. The TCR comes from a human donor in good health. The sequenced sample consisted of CD4+ T cells from blood. The genes are TRBV30 and TRBJ1-3; D gene uncertain. Here the CDR3 reads CAWTPIRGGNTIYF. CDR3 in DNA: TGTGCCTGGACCCCAATACGGGGTGGAAACACCATATATTTT.